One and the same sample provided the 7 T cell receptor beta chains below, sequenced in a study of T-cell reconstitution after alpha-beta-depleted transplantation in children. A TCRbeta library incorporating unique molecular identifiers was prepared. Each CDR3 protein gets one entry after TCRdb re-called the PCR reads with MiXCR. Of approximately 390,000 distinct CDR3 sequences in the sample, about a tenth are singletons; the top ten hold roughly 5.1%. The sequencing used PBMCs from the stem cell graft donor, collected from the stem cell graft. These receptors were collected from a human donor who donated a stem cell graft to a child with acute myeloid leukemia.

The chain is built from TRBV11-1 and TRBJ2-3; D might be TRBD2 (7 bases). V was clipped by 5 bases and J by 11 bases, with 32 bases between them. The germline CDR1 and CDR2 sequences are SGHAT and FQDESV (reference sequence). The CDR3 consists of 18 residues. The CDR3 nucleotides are TGTGCCAGCAGCGCTAAGATCGGGAGTTTAGGGGGGGCTATGGGGCAGTATTTT. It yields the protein CASSAKIGSLGGAMGQYF.

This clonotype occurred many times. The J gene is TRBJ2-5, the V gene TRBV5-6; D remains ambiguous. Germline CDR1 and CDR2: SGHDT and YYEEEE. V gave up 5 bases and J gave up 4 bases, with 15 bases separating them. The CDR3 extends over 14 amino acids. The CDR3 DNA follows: TGTGCCAGCAGACGCTCCGCTCTCCCAGAGACCCAGTACTTC. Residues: CASRRSALPETQYF.

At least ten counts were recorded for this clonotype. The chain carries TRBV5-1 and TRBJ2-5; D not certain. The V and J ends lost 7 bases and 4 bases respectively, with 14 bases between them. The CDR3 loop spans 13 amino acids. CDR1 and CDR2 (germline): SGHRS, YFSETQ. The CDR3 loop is CASRSAPRETQYF. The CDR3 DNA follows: TGCGCCAGCCGCTCGGCACCCAGAGAGACCCAGTACTTC.

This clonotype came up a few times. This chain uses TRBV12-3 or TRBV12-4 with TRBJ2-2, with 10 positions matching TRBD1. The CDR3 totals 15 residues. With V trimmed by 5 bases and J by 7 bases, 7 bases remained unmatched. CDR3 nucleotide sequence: TGTGCCAGCAGTGCGACAGGGGGCGGTATCGGGGAGCTGTTTTTT. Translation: CASSATGGGIGELFF.

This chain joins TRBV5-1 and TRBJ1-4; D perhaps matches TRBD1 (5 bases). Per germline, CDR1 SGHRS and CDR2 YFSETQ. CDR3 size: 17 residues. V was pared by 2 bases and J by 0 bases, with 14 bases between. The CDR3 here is CASSLGVIGATNEKLFF. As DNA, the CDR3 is TGCGCCAGCAGCTTAGGGGTTATCGGTGCAACTAATGAAAAACTGTTTTTT.

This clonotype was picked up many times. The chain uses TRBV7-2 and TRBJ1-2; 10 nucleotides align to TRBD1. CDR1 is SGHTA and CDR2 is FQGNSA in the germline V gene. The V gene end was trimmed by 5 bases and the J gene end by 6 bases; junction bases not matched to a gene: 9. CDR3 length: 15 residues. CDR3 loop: CASSTRDRGVNGYTF. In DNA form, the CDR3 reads TGTGCCAGCAGCACACGGGACAGGGGAGTCAATGGCTACACCTTC.

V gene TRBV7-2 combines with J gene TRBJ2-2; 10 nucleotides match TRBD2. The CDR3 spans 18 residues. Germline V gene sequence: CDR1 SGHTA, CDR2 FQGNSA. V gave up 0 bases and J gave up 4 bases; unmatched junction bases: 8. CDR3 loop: CASSLALLAGDSTGELFF. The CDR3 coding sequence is TGTGCCAGCAGCTTAGCGCTCCTAGCGGGGGACTCCACCGGGGAGCTGTTTTTT.